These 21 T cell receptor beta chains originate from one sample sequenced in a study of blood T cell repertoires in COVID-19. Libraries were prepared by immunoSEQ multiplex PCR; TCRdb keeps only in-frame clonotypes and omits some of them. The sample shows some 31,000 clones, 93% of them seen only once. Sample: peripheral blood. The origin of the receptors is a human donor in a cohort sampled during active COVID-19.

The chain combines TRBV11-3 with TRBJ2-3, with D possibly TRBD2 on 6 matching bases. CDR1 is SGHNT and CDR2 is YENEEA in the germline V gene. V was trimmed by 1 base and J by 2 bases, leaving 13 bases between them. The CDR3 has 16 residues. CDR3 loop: CASSLGGTLHTDTQYF. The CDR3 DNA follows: TGTGCCAGCAGCTTAGGGGGGACTTTACACACAGATACGCAGTATTTT.

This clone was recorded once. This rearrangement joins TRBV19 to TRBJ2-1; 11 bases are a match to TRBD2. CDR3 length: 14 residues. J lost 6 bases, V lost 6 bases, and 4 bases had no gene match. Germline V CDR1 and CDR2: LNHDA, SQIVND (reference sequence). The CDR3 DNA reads TGTGCCAGTAGGCAACTAGCGGGAGTCAATGAGCAGTTCTTC. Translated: CASRQLAGVNEQFF.

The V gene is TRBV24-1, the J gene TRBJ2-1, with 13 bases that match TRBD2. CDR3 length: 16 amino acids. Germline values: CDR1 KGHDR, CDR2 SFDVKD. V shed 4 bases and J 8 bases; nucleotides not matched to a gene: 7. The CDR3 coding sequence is TGTGCCACCAGTGACCCGACTAGCGGGGGGCTCGATGAGCAGTTCTTC. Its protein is CATSDPTSGGLDEQFF.

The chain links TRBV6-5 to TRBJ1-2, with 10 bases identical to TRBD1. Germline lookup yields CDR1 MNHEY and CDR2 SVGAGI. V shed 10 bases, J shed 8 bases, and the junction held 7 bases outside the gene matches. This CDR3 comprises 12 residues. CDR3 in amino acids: CATDRGRRGYTF. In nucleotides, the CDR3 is TGTGCCACCGACAGGGGGCGACGGGGCTACACCTTC.

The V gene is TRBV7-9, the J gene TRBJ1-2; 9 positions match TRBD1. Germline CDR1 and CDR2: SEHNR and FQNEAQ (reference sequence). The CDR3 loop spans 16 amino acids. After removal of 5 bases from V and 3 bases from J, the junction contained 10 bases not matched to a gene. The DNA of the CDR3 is TGTGCCAGCAGCCGGAAACAGGGGGCGTATGACTATGGCTACACCTTC. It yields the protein CASSRKQGAYDYGYTF.

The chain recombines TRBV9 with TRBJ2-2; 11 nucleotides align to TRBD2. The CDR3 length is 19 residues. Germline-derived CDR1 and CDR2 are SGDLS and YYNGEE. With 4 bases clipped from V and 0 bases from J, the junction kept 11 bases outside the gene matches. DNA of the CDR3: TGTGCCAGCAGCACGCCGACTAGCGGGACGAGTTCGAACACCGGGGAGCTGTTTTTT. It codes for CASSTPTSGTSSNTGELFF.

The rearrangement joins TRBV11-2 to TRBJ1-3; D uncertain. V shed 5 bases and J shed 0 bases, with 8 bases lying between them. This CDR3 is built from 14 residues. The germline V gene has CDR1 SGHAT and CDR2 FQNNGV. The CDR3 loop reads CASSTRSSGNTIYF. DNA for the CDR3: TGTGCCAGCAGCACACGAAGCTCTGGAAACACCATATATTTT.

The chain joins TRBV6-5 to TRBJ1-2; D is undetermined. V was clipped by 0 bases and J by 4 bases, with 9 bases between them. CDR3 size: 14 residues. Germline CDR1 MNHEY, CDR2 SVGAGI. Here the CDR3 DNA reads TGTGCCAGCAGTTACTCGCAGGTTGGCTATGGCTACACCTTC. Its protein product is CASSYSQVGYGYTF.

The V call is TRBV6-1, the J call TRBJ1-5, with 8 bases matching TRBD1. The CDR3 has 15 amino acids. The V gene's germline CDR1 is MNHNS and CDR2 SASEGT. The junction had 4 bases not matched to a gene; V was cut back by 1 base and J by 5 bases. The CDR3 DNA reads TGTGCCAGCAGTGAAGACAGGGGGTTTTATCAGCCCCAGCATTTT. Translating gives CASSEDRGFYQPQHF.

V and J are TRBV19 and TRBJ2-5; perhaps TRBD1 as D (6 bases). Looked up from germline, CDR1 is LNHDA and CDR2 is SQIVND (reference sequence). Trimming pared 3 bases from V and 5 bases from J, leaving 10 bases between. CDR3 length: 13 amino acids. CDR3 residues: CASSMGQGETQYF. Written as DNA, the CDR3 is TGTGCCAGTAGTATGGGTCAGGGGGAGACCCAGTACTTC. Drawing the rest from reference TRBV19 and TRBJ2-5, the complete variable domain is DGGITQSPKYLFRKEGQNVTLSCEQNLNHDAMYWYRQDPGQGLRLIYYSQIVNDFQKGDIAEGYSVSREKKESFPLTVTSAQKNPTAFYLCASSMGQGETQYFGPGTRLLVL.

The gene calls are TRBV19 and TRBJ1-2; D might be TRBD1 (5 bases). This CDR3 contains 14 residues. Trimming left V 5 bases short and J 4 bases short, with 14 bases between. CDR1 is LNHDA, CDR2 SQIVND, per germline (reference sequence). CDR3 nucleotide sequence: TGTGCCAGTAGTGGCCGACAGTTTTCCTATGGCTACACCTTC. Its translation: CASSGRQFSYGYTF.

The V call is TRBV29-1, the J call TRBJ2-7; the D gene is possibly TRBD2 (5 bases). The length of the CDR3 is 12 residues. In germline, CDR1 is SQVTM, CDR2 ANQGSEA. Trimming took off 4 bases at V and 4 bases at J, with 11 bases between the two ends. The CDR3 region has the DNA TGCAGCGTTGCGGGAATAGGGTACGAGCAGTACTTC. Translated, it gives CSVAGIGYEQYF.

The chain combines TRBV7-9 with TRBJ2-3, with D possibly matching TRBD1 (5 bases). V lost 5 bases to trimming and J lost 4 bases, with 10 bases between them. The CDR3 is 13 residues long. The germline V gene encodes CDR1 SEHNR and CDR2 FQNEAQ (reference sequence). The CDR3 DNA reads TGTGCCAGCAGCCGCCAGGGTCCAGATACGCAGTATTTT. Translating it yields CASSRQGPDTQYF. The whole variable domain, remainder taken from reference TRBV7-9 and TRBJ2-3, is DTGVSQNPRHKITKRGQNVTFRCDPISEHNRLYWYRQTLGQGPEFLTYFQNEAQLEKSRLLSDRFSAERPKGSFSTLEIQRTEQGDSAMYLCASSRQGPDTQYFGPGTRLTVL.

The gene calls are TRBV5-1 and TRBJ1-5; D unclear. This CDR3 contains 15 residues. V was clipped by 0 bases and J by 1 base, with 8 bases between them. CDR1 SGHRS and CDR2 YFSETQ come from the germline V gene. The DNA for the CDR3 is TGCGCCAGCAGCTTGGCCGGCGGGAGCAATCAGCCCCAGCATTTT. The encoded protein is CASSLAGGSNQPQHF.

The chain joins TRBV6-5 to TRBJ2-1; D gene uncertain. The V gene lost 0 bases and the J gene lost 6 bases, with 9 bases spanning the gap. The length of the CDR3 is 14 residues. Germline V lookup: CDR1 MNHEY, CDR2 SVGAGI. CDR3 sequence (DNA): TGTGCCAGCAGTTACTCGGGCCGGATCAATGAGCAGTTCTTC. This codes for CASSYSGRINEQFF.

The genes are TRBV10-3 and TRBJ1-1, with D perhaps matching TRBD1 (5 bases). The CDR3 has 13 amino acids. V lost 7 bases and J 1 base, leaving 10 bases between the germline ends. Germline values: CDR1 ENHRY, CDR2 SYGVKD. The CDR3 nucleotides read TGTGCCATCACCCCCAGGGAGAACACTGAAGCTTTCTTT. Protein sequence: CAITPRENTEAFF.

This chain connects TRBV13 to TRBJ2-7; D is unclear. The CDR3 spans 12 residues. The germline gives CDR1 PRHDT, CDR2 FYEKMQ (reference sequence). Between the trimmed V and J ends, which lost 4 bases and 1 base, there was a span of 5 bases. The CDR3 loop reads CASSSDSYEQYF. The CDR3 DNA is TGTGCCAGCAGCTCAGATTCCTACGAGCAGTACTTC. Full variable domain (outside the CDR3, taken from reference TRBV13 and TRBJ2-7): AAGVIQSPRHLIKEKRETATLKCYPIPRHDTVYWYQQGPGQDPQFLISFYEKMQSDKGSIPDRFSAQQFSDYHSELNMSSLELGDSALYFCASSSDSYEQYFGPGTRLTVT.

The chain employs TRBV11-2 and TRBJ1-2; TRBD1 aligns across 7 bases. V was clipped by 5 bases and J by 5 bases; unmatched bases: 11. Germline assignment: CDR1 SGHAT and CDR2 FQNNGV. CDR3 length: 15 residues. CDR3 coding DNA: TGTGCCAGCAGCATAGGAGTGACAGGGCCTTATGGCTACACCTTC. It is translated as CASSIGVTGPYGYTF.

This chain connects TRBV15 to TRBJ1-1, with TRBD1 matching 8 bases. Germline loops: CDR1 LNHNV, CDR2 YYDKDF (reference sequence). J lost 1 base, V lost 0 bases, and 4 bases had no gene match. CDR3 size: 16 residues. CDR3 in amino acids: CATSRDRDRGNTEAFF. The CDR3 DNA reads TGTGCCACCAGCAGAGATAGAGACAGGGGGAACACTGAAGCTTTCTTT.

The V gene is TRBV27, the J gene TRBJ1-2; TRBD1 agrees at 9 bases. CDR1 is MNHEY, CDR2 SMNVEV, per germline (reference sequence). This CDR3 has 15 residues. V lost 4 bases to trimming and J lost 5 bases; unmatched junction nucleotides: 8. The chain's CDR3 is CASSSATGGLYGYTF. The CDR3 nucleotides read TGTGCCAGCAGTTCAGCGACAGGGGGACTGTATGGCTACACCTTC.

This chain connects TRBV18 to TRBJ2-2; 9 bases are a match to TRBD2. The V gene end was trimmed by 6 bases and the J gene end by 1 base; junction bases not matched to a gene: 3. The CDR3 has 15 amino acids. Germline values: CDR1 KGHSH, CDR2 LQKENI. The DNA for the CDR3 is TGTGCCAGCTCCCCTAGCGGGATGAACACCGGGGAGCTGTTTTTT. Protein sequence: CASSPSGMNTGELFF.